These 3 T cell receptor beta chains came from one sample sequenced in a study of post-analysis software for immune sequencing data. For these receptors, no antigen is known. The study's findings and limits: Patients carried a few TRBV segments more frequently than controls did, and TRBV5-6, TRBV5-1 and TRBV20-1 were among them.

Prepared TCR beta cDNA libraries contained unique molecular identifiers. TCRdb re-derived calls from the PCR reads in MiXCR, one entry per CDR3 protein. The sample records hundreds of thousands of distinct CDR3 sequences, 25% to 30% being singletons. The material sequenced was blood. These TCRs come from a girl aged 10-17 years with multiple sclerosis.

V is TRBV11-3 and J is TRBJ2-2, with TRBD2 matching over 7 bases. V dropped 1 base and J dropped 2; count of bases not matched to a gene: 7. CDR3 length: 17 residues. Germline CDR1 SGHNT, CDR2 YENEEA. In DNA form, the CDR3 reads TGTGCCAGCAGCTTAGTCGCGGGACTAACTAACACCGGGGAGCTGTTTTTT. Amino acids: CASSLVAGLTNTGELFF.

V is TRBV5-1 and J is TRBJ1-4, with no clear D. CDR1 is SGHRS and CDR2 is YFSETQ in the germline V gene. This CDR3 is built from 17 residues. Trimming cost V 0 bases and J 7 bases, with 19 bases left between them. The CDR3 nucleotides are TGCGCCAGCAGCTTGGATGGTGGAGAGCCTGAGACTGAAAAACTGTTTTTT. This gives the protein CASSLDGGEPETEKLFF. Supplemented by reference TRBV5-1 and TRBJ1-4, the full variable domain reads KAGVTQTPRYLIKTRGQQVTLSCSPISGHRSVSWYQQTPGQGLQFLFEYFSETQRNKGNFPGRFSGRQFSNSRSEMNVSTLELGDSALYLCASSLDGGEPETEKLFFGSGTQLSVL.

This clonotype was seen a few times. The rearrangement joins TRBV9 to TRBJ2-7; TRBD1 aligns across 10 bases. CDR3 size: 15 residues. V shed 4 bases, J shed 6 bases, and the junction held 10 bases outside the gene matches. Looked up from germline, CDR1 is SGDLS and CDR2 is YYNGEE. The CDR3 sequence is CASSIGQGGIFEQYF. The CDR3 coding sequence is TGTGCCAGCAGCATCGGACAGGGGGGTATTTTCGAGCAGTACTTC.